The 13 T cell receptor beta chains reported below all come from one sample, sequenced in a study of regulatory T cells in long-lasting Graves disease. Time point reported: persistent/refractory GD, antithyroid drugs over 5 years with positive TRAb. PBMC-extracted RNA yielded the TCR library. Arm-PCR of CDR3 regions and iRepertoire HTBI primers were the basis on which TCR beta libraries were built. TCRdb analysed the multiplex PCR reads with MiXCR anew, one entry per CDR3 protein. The sample gives roughly 500,000 distinct CDR3 sequences, around a fifth of which show up once; 10% to 15% is in the top ten. Source: peripheral blood mononuclear cells (PBMCs), taken when the disease was refractory, from a patient treated with antithyroid drugs. The receptors were sampled from a female donor with Graves disease.

This clonotype was observed at least ten times. The chain is built from TRBV7-8 and TRBJ2-5; D gene ambiguous. CDR1 and CDR2 from the germline V gene are SGHVS and FQNEAQ. V lost 4 bases to trimming and J lost 1 base, with 10 bases between them. The CDR3 has 14 residues. CDR3 region: CASSYLTRQETQYF. The CDR3 DNA sequence: TGTGCCAGCAGCTATCTTACACGCCAAGAGACCCAGTACTTC.

This clonotype was detected only a few times. The V call is TRBV5-8, the J call TRBJ1-6; D may be TRBD1 (6 bases). V lost 0 bases, J lost 10 bases, and 14 bases lay in between. This CDR3 has 15 amino acids. The V gene's germline CDR1 is SGHTS and CDR2 YDEGEE. The DNA for the CDR3 is TGTGCCAGCAGCTTGGAGGACAGTAGGCGGTCACCCCTCCACTTT. Protein: CASSLEDSRRSPLHF.

The chain joins TRBV24-1 to TRBJ2-2; 11 bases are shared with TRBD2. This CDR3 is built from 15 residues. J lost 4 bases, V lost 8 bases, and 5 bases had no gene match. CDR1 is KGHDR and CDR2 is SFDVKD in the germline V gene. The CDR3 region is CATTTSGSGTGELFF. In nucleotides, the CDR3 is TGTGCCACCACCACTAGCGGGAGCGGCACCGGGGAGCTGTTTTTT.

The chain joins TRBV27 to TRBJ1-2; D remains unclear. The V gene lost 4 bases and the J gene lost 8 bases, with 14 bases spanning the gap. The CDR3 extends over 13 amino acids. Germline CDR1 MNHEY, CDR2 SMNVEV (reference sequence). The CDR3 loop is CASSSRTPGGYTF. DNA of the CDR3: TGTGCCAGCAGTTCTAGGACTCCGGGGGGCTACACCTTC.

In this sample, this clonotype turned up many times. This chain joins TRBV10-3 and TRBJ2-5; maybe TRBD1 (5 bases). Between the trimmed V and J ends, which lost 4 bases and 4 bases, there was a span of 16 bases. Germline V CDR1 and CDR2: ENHRY, SYGVKD. This CDR3 contains 15 residues. As DNA, the CDR3 is TGTGCCATCAGTGGTGCAGGACCTAGGGGAGAGACCCAGTACTTC. This sequence encodes CAISGAGPRGETQYF.

This clonotype showed up many times. The chain links TRBV28 to TRBJ2-5, with D maybe TRBD2 (6 bases). The CDR3 covers 16 residues. Germline CDR1 is MDHEN and CDR2 is SYDVKM. The V end lost 5 bases, the J end lost 1 base, and 17 bases lay between the germline ends. Here the CDR3 DNA reads TGTGCCAGCAGTCCAAACAACTTGGGGGGCCAAGAGACCCAGTACTTC. Amino acids: CASSPNNLGGQETQYF.

This clonotype was counted between two and nine times. The V gene is TRBV12-3 or TRBV12-4, the J gene TRBJ1-6; D is undetermined. V was clipped by 3 bases and J by 3 bases, with 15 bases between them. This CDR3 contains 17 residues. The CDR3, as DNA: TGTGCCAGCAGTTTCCTTTATACCTTGGGCTATAATTCACCCCTCCACTTT. Its translation: CASSFLYTLGYNSPLHF.

The chain carries TRBV2 and TRBJ1-2; D ambiguous. This CDR3 contains 11 residues. V lost 4 bases and J 7 bases, leaving 7 bases between the germline ends. The V gene's germline CDR1 is SNHLY and CDR2 FYNNEI. The DNA of the CDR3 is TGTGCCAGCAGTGCAATCGGTGGCTACACCTTC. Translation: CASSAIGGYTF.

This sequence joins TRBV7-2 and TRBJ2-2; no reliable D call. The V and J ends lost 1 base and 10 bases respectively, with 10 bases between them. Per germline, CDR1 SGHTA and CDR2 FQGNSA. This CDR3 spans 13 amino acids. CDR3 amino acids: CASSLEADAELFF. CDR3 bases: TGTGCCAGCAGCTTAGAGGCGGACGCGGAGCTGTTTTTT.

This clonotype appeared many times. The rearrangement uses TRBV9 and TRBJ2-5; a possible D gene is TRBD2 (6 bases). Germline values: CDR1 SGDLS, CDR2 YYNGEE. The CDR3 contains 14 residues. V was cut by 0 bases and J by 1 base, with 7 bases left in between. CDR3 region: CASSVGRAQETQYF. CDR3 sequence (DNA): TGTGCCAGCAGCGTAGGGAGGGCCCAAGAGACCCAGTACTTC.

In regard to this clonotype: This likely reflects a read error, since a far larger clone is one base away. This sequence joins TRBV5-6 and TRBJ1-5; no reliable D call. The CDR3 covers 14 residues. Germline V gene data show CDR1 as SGHDT and CDR2 as YYEEEE. With 0 bases removed from V and 2 bases from J, the gap between germline ends came to 6 bases. The CDR3 is CASSLVDGNQPQHF. CDR3 sequence (DNA): TGTGCCAGCAGCTTGGTGGACGGCAATCAGCCCCAGCATTTT. The whole variable domain, remainder taken from reference TRBV5-6 and TRBJ1-5, is DAGVTQSPTHLIKTRGQQVTLRCSPKSGHDTVSWYQQALGQGPQFIFQYYEEEERQRGNFPDRFSGHQFPNYSSELNVNALLLGDSALYLCASSLVDGNQPQHFGDGTRLSIL.

A few counts support this clonotype. CDR3 sequence (DNA): TGCGCCAGCAAAGTAGGGAGGGACACTGAAGCTTTCTTT. Its protein product is CASKVGRDTEAFF. The chain combines TRBV5-1 with TRBJ1-1, with no clear D. CDR3 length: 13 residues. Germline CDR1 and CDR2: SGHRS and YFSETQ. Trimming removed 6 bases from V and 3 bases from J, with 12 bases in between.

This clonotype was seen at least ten times. The rearrangement uses TRBV12-3 or TRBV12-4 and TRBJ2-6; D not resolved. This CDR3 has 15 residues. V was clipped by 5 bases and J by 2 bases, with 10 bases between them. CDR3 sequence reads: CASSARLAGANVLTF. DNA of the CDR3: TGTGCCAGCAGTGCCCGATTAGCTGGGGCCAACGTCCTGACTTTC.